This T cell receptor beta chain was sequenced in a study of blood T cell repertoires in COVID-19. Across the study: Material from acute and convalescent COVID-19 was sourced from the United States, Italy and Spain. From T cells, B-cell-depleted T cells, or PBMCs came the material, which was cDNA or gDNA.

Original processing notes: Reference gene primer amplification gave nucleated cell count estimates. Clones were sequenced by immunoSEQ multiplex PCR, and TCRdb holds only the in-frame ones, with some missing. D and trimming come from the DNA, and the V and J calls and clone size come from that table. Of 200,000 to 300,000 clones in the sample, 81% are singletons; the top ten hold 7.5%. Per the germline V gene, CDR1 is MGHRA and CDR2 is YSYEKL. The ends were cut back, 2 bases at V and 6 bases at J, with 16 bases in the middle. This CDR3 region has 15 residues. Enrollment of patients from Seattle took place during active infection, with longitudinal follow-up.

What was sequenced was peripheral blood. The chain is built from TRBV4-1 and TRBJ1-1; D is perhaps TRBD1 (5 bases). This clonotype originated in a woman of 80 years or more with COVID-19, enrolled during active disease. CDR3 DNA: TGCGCCAGCAGCCAACCTACCCTAGACAGCGCTGAAGCTTTCTTT. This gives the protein CASSQPTLDSAEAFF.